This T cell receptor (beta chain) was retrieved from a study of blood T cells in healthy people across ages. Study conclusions and caveats: In older individuals, TCR beta diversity per million T cells was lower, falling roughly linearly with age.

For the second PCR, which ran for roughly 6 to 12 cycles, a sample-barcoded 5' primer and a J-beta primer mix were used. A single record per CDR3 protein comes from TCRdb applying MiXCR to the 5' RACE reads. The table lists about 1.8 million distinct CDR3 sequences, around 48% of them singletons. About this clonotype itself: The target antigen is unknown.

V gave up 0 bases and J gave up 3 bases, with 30 bases separating them. The CDR3 sequence is 21 residues long. Looked up from germline, CDR1 is LGHNA and CDR2 is YSLEER. Sequenced input: blood. This TCR was recovered from a woman in her thirties or forties in good health. This rearrangement joins TRBV4-3 to TRBJ2-7, with D possibly matching TRBD2 (6 bases). The CDR3 here is CASSQESPKIPRGREDYEQYF. DNA of the CDR3: TGCGCCAGCAGCCAAGAATCCCCAAAGATTCCCCGCGGCAGGGAGGACTACGAGCAGTACTTC.